This TCR beta chain was documented in a study of control samples from healthy donors and cancer patients. Sequencing used immunoSEQ multiplex PCR; TCRdb keeps in-frame clones, though not all of them. The sample has more than 95,000 clones; approximately 89% are singletons. With 0 bases removed from V and 6 bases from J, the gap between germline ends came to 7 bases. The CDR3 length is 13 residues. Looked up from germline, CDR1 is MNHEY and CDR2 is SVGEGT. The sample comprised blood. The sequence was collected from a man between 60 and 70 years old in good health. This rearrangement joins TRBV6-2 or TRBV6-3 to TRBJ2-3; D is unclear. The DNA of the CDR3 is TGTGCCAGCAGTTACTCGAATGGGGATACGCAGTATTTT. Translated: CASSYSNGDTQYF.